This T cell receptor beta chain was observed in a study of cytomegalovirus exposure and HLA in healthy donors. Study conclusions and caveats: Upon later analysis, HLA-associated TCR beta chains proved more clonally expanded than other, equally common chains. Per a prior analysis, the majority of TCR beta V segments were productive roughly 90% or roughly 30% of the time.

The study ran its PCR with 60 Vbeta and 13 Jbeta primers. TCRdb's table, derived via immunoSEQ multiplex PCR, lists solely in-frame clones and lacks some. Seen here are roughly 190,000 clones, around 77% observed once, and the top ten hold 2% to 2.5%. V lost 3 bases to trimming and J lost 4 bases; unmatched junction nucleotides: 5. The CDR3 loop spans 15 amino acids. The germline V gene has CDR1 KGHSH and CDR2 LQKENI. This clone was recorded a few times. Its antigen is unidentified. This TCR came from a woman aged 30 to 39 in good health and CMV-seropositive. The V call is TRBV18, the J call TRBJ2-7, with 11 bases that match TRBD1. The sequenced sample was PBMCs. The CDR3, as DNA: TGTGCCAGCTCACCCCGGGACAGGGGGAGGTACGAGCAGTACTTC. Its translation is CASSPRDRGRYEQYF.